This T cell receptor (beta chain) was identified in a study of T cell changes during pregnancy in multiple sclerosis. The germline V and J ends were trimmed by 4 bases and 4 bases, with 7 bases remaining between them. CDR3 length equals 12 residues. Germline assignment: CDR1 SNHLY and CDR2 FYNNEI. Profiled with immunoSEQ multiplex PCR; TCRdb holds only in-frame clones, not every one. The table has about 48,000 clones, around 94% seen once. The source of this sequence is a female donor with multiple sclerosis, enrolled in a pregnancy study. Here the sequenced sample was CD4+ T cells from peripheral blood mononuclear cells, taken in the first trimester of pregnancy. This chain links TRBV2 with TRBJ1-2, with D uncertain. CDR3 sequence reads: CASSVRFYGYTF. In nucleotides, the CDR3 is TGTGCCAGCAGTGTGAGATTCTATGGCTACACCTTC.